These 9 T cell receptor beta chains were all obtained from the same sample, sequenced in a study of blood T cell repertoires in COVID-19. Method: immunoSEQ multiplex PCR; TCRdb's copy keeps in-frame clones and lacks some. The data hold 300,000 to 400,000 clones, with roughly 88% observed a single time. Sequenced sample: peripheral blood. All receptors derive from a woman aged 25 to 39 with COVID-19, enrolled during active disease.

This clone was detected once. The chain carries TRBV7-2 and TRBJ2-1, with TRBD1 matching over 8 bases. The J segment lost 5 bases and the V segment lost 2 bases, leaving 2 bases of the junction unmatched. Per germline, CDR1 SGHTA and CDR2 FQGNSA. CDR3 size: 14 residues. CDR3 sequence (DNA): TGTGCCAGCAGCTTAAGGGACAGGAACAATGAGCAGTTCTTC. Its translation: CASSLRDRNNEQFF.

The table lists this clone with a count of one. This chain connects TRBV5-1 to TRBJ1-2, with 9 bases matching TRBD1. The CDR3 runs to 14 residues. With 3 bases clipped from V and 6 bases from J, the junction kept 6 bases outside the gene matches. CDR1 is SGHRS and CDR2 is YFSETQ in the germline V gene. The CDR3 is CASSSAGTGNGYTF. CDR3 DNA sequence: TGCGCCAGCAGCTCAGCAGGGACAGGGAATGGCTACACCTTC.

This clone was observed once. The genes are TRBV13 and TRBJ2-3, with D uncertain. This CDR3 comprises 11 residues. Trimming cost V 0 bases and J 10 bases, with 5 bases left between them. The V gene's germline CDR1 is PRHDT and CDR2 FYEKMQ (reference sequence). CDR3 residues: CASSLGEPQYF. The CDR3 DNA is TGTGCCAGCAGCTTAGGGGAGCCGCAGTATTTT.

This clone occurred once. CDR3 in DNA: TGTGCCAGCAGCACTAAACTGGGGAACACTGAAGCTTTCTTT. The encoded protein is CASSTKLGNTEAFF. V is TRBV11-3 and J is TRBJ1-1, with unresolved D. Germline CDR1 and CDR2: SGHNT and YENEEA. With 5 bases removed from V and 1 base from J, the gap between germline ends came to 11 bases. The CDR3 extends over 14 amino acids.

The chain combines TRBV6-5 with TRBJ1-6; no firm D call. CDR3 size: 13 residues. The V end was cut by 7 bases, the J end by 8 bases, with 12 bases between. The germline V gene has CDR1 MNHEY and CDR2 SVGAGI. The CDR3 nucleotides are TGTGCCAGCAAATTGAGCACCGATTCACCCCTCCACTTT. The encoded protein is CASKLSTDSPLHF.

This clone was counted only a few times. V usage is TRBV7-6 and J usage is TRBJ1-2; 7 nucleotides match TRBD1. Germline lookup yields CDR1 SGHVS and CDR2 FNYEAQ. The CDR3 contains 13 residues. With 5 bases clipped from V and 3 bases from J, the junction kept 3 bases outside the gene matches. The CDR3 DNA is TGTGCCAGCAGCCAGGGGACAGACTATGGCTACACCTTC. This codes for CASSQGTDYGYTF. The whole variable domain, remainder taken from reference TRBV7-6 and TRBJ1-2, is GAGVSQSPRYKVTKRGQDVALRCDPISGHVSLYWYRQALGQGPEFLTYFNYEAQQDKSGLPNDRFSAERPEGSISTLTIQRTEQRDSAMYRCASSQGTDYGYTFGSGTRLTVV.

V gene TRBV12-5 combines with J gene TRBJ2-1; a possible D gene is TRBD2 (7 bases). Trimming pared 3 bases from V and 3 bases from J, leaving 12 bases between. The CDR3 consists of 15 residues. Germline CDR1 reads LGHNT; CDR2 reads FRNRAP. This CDR3 reads CASGFGGGVYNEQFF. CDR3 nucleotides: TGTGCTAGTGGTTTCGGAGGGGGGGTCTACAATGAGCAGTTCTTC.

V and J are TRBV6-4 and TRBJ1-2, with TRBD1 identical over 9 bases. CDR1 and CDR2 (germline): MRHNA, SNTAGT. This CDR3 spans 15 amino acids. Trimming cost V 2 bases and J 3 bases; bases outside gene matches: 4. The CDR3 nucleotides read TGTGCCAGCAGTGACCCGGACAGGGGCTACTATGGCTACACCTTC. Amino acid sequence: CASSDPDRGYYGYTF.

The chain recombines TRBV9 with TRBJ2-7, with 9 bases fitting TRBD1. Germline CDR1 reads SGDLS; CDR2 reads YYNGEE. This CDR3 comprises 15 residues. With V trimmed by 4 bases and J by 0 bases, 5 bases remained unmatched. CDR3 residues: CASSSTGGGSYEQYF. CDR3 sequence (DNA): TGTGCCAGCAGCTCTACAGGGGGCGGCTCCTACGAGCAGTACTTC.